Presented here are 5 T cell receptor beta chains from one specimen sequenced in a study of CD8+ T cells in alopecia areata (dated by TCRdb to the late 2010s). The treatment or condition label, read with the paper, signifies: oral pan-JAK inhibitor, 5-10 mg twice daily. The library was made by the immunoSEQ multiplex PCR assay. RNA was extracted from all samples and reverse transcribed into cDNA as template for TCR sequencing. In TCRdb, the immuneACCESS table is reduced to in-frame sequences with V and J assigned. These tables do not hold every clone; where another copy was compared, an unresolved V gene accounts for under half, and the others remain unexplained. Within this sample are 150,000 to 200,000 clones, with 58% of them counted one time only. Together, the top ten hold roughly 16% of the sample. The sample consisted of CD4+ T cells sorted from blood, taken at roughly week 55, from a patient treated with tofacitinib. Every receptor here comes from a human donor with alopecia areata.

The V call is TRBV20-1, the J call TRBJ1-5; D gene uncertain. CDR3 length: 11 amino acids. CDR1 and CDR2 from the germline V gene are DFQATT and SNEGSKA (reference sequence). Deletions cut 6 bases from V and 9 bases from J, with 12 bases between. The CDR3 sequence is CSATSSGPQHF. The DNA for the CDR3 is TGCAGTGCCACCTCCTCCGGGCCCCAGCATTTT.

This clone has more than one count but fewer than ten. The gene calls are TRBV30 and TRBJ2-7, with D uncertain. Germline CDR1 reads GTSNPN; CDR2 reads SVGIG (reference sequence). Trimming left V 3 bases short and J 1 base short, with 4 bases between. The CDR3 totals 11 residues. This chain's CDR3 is CAWRESYEQYF. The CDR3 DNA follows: TGTGCCTGGAGGGAATCCTACGAGCAGTACTTC.

The CDR3 spells CATSREQRQETQYF. The CDR3 coding sequence is TGTGCCACCAGCAGAGAACAGCGGCAAGAGACCCAGTACTTC. The chain links TRBV15 to TRBJ2-5; D is possibly TRBD2 (5 bases). The CDR3 length is 14 residues. Trimming shortened V by 0 bases and J by 2 bases, and 7 bases separated the two germline ends. Germline CDR1 reads LNHNV; CDR2 reads YYDKDF (reference sequence).

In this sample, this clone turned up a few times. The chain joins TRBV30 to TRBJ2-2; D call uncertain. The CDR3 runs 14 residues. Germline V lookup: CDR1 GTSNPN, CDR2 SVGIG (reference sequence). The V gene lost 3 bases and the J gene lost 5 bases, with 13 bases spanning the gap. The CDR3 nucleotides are TGTGCCTGGAGGTCAGCTATAGGGACCGGGGAGCTGTTTTTT. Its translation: CAWRSAIGTGELFF.

In nucleotides, the CDR3 is TGTGCCATCAAGCCGGGACAGGGGTTATACGAGCAGTACTTC. Amino acid sequence: CAIKPGQGLYEQYF. The chain links TRBV10-3 to TRBJ2-7; 10 bases agree with TRBD1. V lost 7 bases and J lost 4; bases outside the gene matches: 7. The germline V gene encodes CDR1 ENHRY and CDR2 SYGVKD. This CDR3 has 14 residues.